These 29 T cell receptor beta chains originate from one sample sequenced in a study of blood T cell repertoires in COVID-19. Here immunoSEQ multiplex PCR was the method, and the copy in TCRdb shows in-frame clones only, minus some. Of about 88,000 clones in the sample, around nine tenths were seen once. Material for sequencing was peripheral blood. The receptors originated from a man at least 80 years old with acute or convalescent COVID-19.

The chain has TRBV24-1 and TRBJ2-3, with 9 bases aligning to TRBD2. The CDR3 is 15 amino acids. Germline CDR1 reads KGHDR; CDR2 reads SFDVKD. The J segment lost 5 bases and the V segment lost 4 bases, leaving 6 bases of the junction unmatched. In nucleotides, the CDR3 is TGTGCCACCAGTGACGTAGCGGGAGCGGGAGATACGCAGTATTTT. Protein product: CATSDVAGAGDTQYF.

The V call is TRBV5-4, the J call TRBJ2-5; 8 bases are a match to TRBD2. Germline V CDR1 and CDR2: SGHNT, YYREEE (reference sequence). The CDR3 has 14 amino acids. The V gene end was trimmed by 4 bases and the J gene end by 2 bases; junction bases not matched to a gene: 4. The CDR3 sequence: CASSHGTRQETQYF. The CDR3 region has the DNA TGTGCCAGCAGCCACGGGACTAGACAAGAGACCCAGTACTTC. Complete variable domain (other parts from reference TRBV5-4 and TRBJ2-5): ETGVTQSPTHLIKTRGQQVTLRCSSQSGHNTVSWYQQALGQGPQFIFQYYREEENGRGNFPPRFSGLQFPNYSSELNVNALELDDSALYLCASSHGTRQETQYFGPGTRLLVL.

CDR3 DNA sequence: TGTGCCAGCTCACCAGGGGACAGAACGAATTCACCCCTCCACTTT. Its translation: CASSPGDRTNSPLHF. The chain couples TRBV18 to TRBJ1-6, with 7 bases matching TRBD1. There are 15 residues in the CDR3. Trimming removed 2 bases from V and 7 bases from J; junction bases left unmatched: 5. CDR1 is KGHSH, CDR2 LQKENI, per germline. Full variable domain (missing parts from reference TRBV18 and TRBJ1-6): NAGVMQNPRHLVRRRGQEARLRCSPMKGHSHVYWYRQLPEEGLKFMVYLQKENIIDESGMPKERFSAEFPKEGPSILRIQQVVRGDSAAYFCASSPGDRTNSPLHFGNGTRLTVT.

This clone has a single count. CDR3: CASSLVRTGGETQYF. The CDR3 coding sequence is TGTGCCAGCAGCTTGGTGCGGACGGGGGGAGAGACCCAGTACTTC. The chain uses TRBV5-4 and TRBJ2-5; 7 bases align to TRBD2. This CDR3 has 15 residues. The V gene's germline CDR1 is SGHNT and CDR2 YYREEE (reference sequence). After removal of 0 bases from V and 4 bases from J, the junction contained 6 bases not matched to a gene.

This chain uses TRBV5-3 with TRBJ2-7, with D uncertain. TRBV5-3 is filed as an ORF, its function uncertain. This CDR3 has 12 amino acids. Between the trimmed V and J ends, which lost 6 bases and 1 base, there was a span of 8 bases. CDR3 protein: CARNDKSYEQYF. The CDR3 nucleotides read TGTGCCAGAAATGACAAGTCCTACGAGCAGTACTTC.

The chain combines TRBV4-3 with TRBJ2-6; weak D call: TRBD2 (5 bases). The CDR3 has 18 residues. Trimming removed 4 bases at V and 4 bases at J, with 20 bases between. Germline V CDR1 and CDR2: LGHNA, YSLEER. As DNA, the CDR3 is TGCGCCAGCAGCCCAATGGCTCCTGACGGGGAGGGGGCCAACGTCCTGACTTTC. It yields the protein CASSPMAPDGEGANVLTF.

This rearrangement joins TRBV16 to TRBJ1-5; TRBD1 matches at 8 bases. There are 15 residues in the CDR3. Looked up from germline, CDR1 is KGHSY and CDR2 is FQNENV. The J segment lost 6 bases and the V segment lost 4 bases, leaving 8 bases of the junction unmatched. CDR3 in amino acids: CASSPRGQGSQPQHF. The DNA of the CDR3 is TGTGCCAGCAGCCCCCGAGGACAGGGTAGTCAGCCCCAGCATTTT. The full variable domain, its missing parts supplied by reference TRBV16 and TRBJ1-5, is GEEVAQTPKHLVRGEGQKAKLYCAPIKGHSYVFWYQQVLKNEFKFLISFQNENVFDETGMPKERFSAKCLPNSPCSLEIQATKLEDSAVYFCASSPRGQGSQPQHFGDGTRLSIL.

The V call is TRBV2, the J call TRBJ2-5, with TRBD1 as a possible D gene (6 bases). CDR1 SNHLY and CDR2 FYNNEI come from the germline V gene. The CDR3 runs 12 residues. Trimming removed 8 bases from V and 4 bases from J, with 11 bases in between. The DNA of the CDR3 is TGTGCCAGCCTACAACAGGGAGAGACCCAGTACTTC. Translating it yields CASLQQGETQYF.

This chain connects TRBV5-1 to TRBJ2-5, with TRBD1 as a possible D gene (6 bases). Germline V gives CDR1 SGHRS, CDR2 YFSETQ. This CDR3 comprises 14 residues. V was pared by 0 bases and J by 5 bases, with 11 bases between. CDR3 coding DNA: TGCGCCAGCAGCTTGGGGGGGCTGGGGGAGACCCAGTACTTC. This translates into CASSLGGLGETQYF.

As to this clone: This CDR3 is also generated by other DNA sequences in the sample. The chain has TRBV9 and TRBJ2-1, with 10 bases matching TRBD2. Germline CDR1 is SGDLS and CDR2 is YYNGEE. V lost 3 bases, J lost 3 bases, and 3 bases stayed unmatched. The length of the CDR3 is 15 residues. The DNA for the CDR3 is TGTGCCAGCAGCGCGTCTAGCGGGAGCTACAATGAGCAGTTCTTC. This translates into CASSASSGSYNEQFF.

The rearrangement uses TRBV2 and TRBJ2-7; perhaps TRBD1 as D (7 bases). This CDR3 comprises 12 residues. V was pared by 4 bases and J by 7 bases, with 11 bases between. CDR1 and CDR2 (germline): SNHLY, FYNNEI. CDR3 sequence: CASSVTGREQYF. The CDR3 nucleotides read TGTGCCAGCAGTGTGACAGGGAGGGAGCAGTACTTC.

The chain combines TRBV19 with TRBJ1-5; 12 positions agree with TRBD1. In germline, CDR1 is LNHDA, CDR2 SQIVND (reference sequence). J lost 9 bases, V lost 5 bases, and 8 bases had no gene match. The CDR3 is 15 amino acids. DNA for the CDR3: TGTGCCAGTAGTGCCGGGACAGGGGGCGCAGGGCCCCAGCATTTT. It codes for CASSAGTGGAGPQHF.

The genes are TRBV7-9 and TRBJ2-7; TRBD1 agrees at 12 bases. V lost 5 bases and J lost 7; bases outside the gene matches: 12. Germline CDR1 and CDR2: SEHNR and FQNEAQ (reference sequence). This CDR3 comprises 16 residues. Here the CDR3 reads CASSVGQGASAREQYF. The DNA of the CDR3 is TGTGCCAGCAGCGTGGGACAGGGGGCCTCGGCTCGTGAGCAGTACTTC.

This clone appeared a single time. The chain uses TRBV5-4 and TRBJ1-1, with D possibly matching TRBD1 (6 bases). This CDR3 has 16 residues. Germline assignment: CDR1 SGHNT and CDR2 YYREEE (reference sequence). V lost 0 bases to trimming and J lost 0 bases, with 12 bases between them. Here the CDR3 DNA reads TGTGCCAGCAGCTTGGCCGGGGGGCCCCTGAACACTGAAGCTTTCTTT. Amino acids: CASSLAGGPLNTEAFF.

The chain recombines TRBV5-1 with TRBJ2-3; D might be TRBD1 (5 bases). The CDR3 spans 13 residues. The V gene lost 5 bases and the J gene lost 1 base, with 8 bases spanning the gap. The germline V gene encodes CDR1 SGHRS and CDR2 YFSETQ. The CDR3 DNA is TGCGCCAGCAGAGAACAGGGCACAGATACGCAGTATTTT. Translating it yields CASREQGTDTQYF.

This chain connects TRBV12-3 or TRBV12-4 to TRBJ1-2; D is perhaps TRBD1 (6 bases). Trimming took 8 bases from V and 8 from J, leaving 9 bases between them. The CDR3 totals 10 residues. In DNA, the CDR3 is TGTGCCAGCGGTGACAGGGGCTACACCTTC. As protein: CASGDRGYTF.

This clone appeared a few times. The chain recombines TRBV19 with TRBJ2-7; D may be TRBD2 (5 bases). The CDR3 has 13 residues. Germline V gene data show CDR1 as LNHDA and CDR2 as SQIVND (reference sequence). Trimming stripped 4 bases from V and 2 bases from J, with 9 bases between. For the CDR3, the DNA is TGTGCCAGTAGTAAAGGGAGAGCCTACGAGCAGTACTTC. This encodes CASSKGRAYEQYF. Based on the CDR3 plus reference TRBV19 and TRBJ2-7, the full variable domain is DGGITQSPKYLFRKEGQNVTLSCEQNLNHDAMYWYRQDPGQGLRLIYYSQIVNDFQKGDIAEGYSVSREKKESFPLTVTSAQKNPTAFYLCASSKGRAYEQYFGPGTRLTVT.

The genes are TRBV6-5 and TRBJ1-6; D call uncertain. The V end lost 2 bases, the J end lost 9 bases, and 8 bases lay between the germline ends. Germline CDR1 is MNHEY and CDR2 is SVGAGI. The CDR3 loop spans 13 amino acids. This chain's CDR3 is CASSYRGISPLHF. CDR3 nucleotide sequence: TGTGCCAGCAGTTACAGAGGAATTTCACCCCTCCACTTT.

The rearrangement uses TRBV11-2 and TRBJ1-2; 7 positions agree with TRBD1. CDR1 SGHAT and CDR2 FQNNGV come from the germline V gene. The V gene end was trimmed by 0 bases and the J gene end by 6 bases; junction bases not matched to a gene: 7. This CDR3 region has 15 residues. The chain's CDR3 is CASSLETRQGDGYTF. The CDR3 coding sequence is TGTGCCAGCAGCTTAGAGACGCGGCAGGGGGATGGCTACACCTTC.

This CDR3 is CASSTAGTGGNTEAFF. The DNA of the CDR3 is TGCGCCAGCAGCACAGCCGGGACAGGGGGGAACACTGAAGCTTTCTTT. The chain combines TRBV5-1 with TRBJ1-1; the match to TRBD1 covers 11 bases. V lost 4 bases, J lost 1 base, and 6 bases stayed unmatched. Germline V gene data show CDR1 as SGHRS and CDR2 as YFSETQ. The CDR3 totals 16 residues.

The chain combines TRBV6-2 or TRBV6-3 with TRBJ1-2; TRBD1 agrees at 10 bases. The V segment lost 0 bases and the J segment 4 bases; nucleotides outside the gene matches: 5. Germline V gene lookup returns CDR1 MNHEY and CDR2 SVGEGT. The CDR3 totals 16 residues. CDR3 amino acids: CASSYSRTGGGYGYTF. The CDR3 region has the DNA TGTGCCAGCAGTTACTCGAGGACAGGGGGGGGCTATGGCTACACCTTC.

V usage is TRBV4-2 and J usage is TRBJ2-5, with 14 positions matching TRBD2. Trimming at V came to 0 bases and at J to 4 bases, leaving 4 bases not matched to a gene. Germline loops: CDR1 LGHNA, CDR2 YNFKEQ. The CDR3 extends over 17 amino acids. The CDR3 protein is CASSQDPGTSGGETQYF. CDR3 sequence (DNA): TGTGCCAGCAGCCAAGACCCCGGGACTAGCGGGGGAGAGACCCAGTACTTC.

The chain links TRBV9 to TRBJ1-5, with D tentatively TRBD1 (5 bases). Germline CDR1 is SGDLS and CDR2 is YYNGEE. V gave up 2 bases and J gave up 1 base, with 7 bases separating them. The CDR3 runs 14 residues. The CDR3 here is CASSVGHSNQPQHF. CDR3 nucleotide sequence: TGTGCCAGCAGCGTCGGACACAGCAATCAGCCCCAGCATTTT.

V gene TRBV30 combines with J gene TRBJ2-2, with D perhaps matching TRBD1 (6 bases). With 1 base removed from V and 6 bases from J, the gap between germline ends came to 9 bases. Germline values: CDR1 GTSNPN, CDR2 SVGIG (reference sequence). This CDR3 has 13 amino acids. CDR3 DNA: TGTGCCTGGAGTGGGCAGGGGCCCGGGGAGCTGTTTTTT. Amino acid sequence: CAWSGQGPGELFF.

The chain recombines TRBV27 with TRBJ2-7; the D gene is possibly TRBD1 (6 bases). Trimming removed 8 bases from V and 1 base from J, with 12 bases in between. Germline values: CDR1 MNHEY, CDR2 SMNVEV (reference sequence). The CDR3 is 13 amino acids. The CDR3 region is CASHTGTSYEQYF. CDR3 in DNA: TGTGCCAGCCACACGGGGACATCCTACGAGCAGTACTTC.

CDR3 in DNA: TGCGCCAGCAGCTTGTCACAAGAGACCCAGTACTTC. Its protein product is CASSLSQETQYF. V usage is TRBV5-1 and J usage is TRBJ2-5; no clear D. The V and J ends lost 1 base and 2 bases respectively, with 3 bases between them. The CDR3 has 12 amino acids. Germline CDR1 is SGHRS and CDR2 is YFSETQ.

The CDR3 loop reads CAISTTGGVAGGEQYF. The CDR3 nucleotides read TGTGCCATCAGTACAACAGGGGGTGTTGCCGGGGGCGAGCAGTACTTC. The chain joins TRBV10-3 to TRBJ2-7, with 8 nucleotides matching TRBD1. Trimming took 5 bases from V and 6 from J; bases not matched to a gene: 15. CDR1 ENHRY and CDR2 SYGVKD come from the germline V gene. The CDR3 runs 16 residues.

The CDR3 DNA reads TGTGCCAGCTCACATCACAGGGATGATACGCAGTATTTT. Residues: CASSHHRDDTQYF. The genes are TRBV18 and TRBJ2-3, with D possibly being TRBD1 (6 bases). The V gene lost 4 bases and the J gene lost 6 bases, with 11 bases spanning the gap. Germline CDR1 and CDR2: KGHSH and LQKENI. This CDR3 has 13 residues.

CDR3 sequence (DNA): TGTGCCAGCAACCCAGGGGGCAACTATGGCTACACCTTC. This translates into CASNPGGNYGYTF. This chain links TRBV7-8 with TRBJ1-2, with TRBD1 identical over 8 bases. V trimming: 7 bases; J trimming: 2 bases; junction bases outside the gene matches: 3. CDR3 length: 13 amino acids. Germline CDR1 SGHVS, CDR2 FQNEAQ.